One and the same sample provided the 3 T cell receptor beta chains below, sequenced in a study of CD8 T cells in Susac syndrome. The RNA, about 0.5 to 1 ug, was put through reverse transcription using random hexamers. MiXCR, applied by TCRdb to the immunoSEQ multiplex PCR reads, yields one record per CDR3 protein. The data show some 200,000 distinct CDR3 sequences, about 90% seen once. Sample: CD8+ T cells from PBMCs. These receptors were collected from a human donor with multiple sclerosis.

This rearrangement joins TRBV29-1 to TRBJ1-1; D unresolved. CDR1 and CDR2 from the germline V gene are SQVTM and ANQGSEA. V was trimmed by 7 bases and J by 0 bases, leaving 12 bases between them. The CDR3 loop spans 13 amino acids. The CDR3 DNA is TGCAGCGCCGGCTGGGGTGTGAACACTGAAGCTTTCTTT. This gives the protein CSAGWGVNTEAFF.

This chain links TRBV12-5 with TRBJ1-3, with D perhaps TRBD1 (6 bases). V was trimmed by 6 bases and J by 0 bases, leaving 9 bases between them. CDR1 LGHNT and CDR2 FRNRAP come from the germline V gene. CDR3 length: 14 amino acids. The CDR3 sequence is CASGDSISGNTIYF. CDR3 nucleotide sequence: TGTGCTAGTGGGGACAGTATCTCTGGAAACACCATATATTTT.

The rearrangement links TRBV3-1 to TRBJ2-7, with D maybe TRBD2 (6 bases). This CDR3 contains 11 residues. Germline lookup yields CDR1 LGHDT and CDR2 YNNKEL (reference sequence). Trimming cost V 5 bases and J 9 bases, with 11 bases left between them. In DNA, the CDR3 is TGTGCCAGCAGCTCCCTAGCGCTGCAGTACTTC. Encoded protein: CASSSLALQYF.